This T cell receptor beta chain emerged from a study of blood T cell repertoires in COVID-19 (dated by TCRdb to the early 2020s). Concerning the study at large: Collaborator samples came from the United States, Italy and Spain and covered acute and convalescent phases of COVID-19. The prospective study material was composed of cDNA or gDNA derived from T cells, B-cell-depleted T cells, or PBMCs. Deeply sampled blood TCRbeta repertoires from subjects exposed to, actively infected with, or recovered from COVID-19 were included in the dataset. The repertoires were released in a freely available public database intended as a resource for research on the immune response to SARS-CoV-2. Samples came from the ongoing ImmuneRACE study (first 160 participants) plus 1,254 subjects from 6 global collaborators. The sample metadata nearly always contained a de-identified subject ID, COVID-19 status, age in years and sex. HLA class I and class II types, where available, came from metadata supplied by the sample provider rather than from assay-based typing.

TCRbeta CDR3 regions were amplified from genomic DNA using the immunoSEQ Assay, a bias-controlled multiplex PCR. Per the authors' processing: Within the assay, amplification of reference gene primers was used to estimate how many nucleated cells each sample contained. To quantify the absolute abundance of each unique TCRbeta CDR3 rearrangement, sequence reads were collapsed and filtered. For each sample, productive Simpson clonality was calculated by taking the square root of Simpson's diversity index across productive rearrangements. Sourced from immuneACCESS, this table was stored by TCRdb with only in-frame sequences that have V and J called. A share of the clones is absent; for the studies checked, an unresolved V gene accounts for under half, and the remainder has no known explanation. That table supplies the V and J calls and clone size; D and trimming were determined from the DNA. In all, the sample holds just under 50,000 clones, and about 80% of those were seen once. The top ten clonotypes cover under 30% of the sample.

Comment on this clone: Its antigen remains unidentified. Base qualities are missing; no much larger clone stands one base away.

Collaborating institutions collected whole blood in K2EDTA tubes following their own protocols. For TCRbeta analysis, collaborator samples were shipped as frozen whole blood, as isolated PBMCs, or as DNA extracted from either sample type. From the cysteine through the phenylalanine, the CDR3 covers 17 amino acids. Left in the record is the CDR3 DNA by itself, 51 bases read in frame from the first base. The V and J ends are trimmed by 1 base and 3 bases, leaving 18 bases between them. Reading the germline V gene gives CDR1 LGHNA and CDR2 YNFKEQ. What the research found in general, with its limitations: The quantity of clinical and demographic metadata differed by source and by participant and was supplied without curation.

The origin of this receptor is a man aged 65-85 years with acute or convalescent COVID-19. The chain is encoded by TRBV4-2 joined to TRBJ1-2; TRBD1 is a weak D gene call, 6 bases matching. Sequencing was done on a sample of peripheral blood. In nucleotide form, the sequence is TGTGCCAGCAGCCAAGCCCTTGGACAGATAAACTACTATGGCTACACCTTC. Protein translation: CASSQALGQINYYGYTF.